The 30 T cell receptor beta chains listed next were all sequenced from one sample in a study of control samples from healthy donors and cancer patients. Sequencing was performed with immunoSEQ multiplex PCR; in TCRdb, only in-frame clones are kept and a portion is missing. The table includes 80,000 to 85,000 clones, more than 70% detected once. Sequenced: blood. The receptor set was obtained from a woman aged 45-59 years in good health.

This chain joins TRBV25-1 and TRBJ2-7; 7 bases map to TRBD1. Germline-derived CDR1 and CDR2 are MGHDK and SYGVNS. Trimming took 3 bases from V and 3 from J; bases not matched to a gene: 5. The CDR3 consists of 14 residues. The CDR3 DNA reads TGTGCCAGCAGTGATTCGACAGGGCTCTACGAGCAGTACTTC. Protein sequence: CASSDSTGLYEQYF.

The chain is built from TRBV30 and TRBJ2-7; 7 nucleotides match TRBD2. The J segment lost 8 bases and the V segment lost 2 bases, leaving 9 bases of the junction unmatched. The CDR3 is 13 residues long. Germline CDR1 is GTSNPN and CDR2 is SVGIG (reference sequence). The CDR3 sequence is CAWSRDGGYKQYF. The CDR3 DNA reads as TGTGCCTGGAGTAGGGACGGGGGGTACAAGCAGTACTTC.

This chain connects TRBV7-9 to TRBJ2-1; 7 bases fit TRBD2. CDR3 size: 14 residues. J lost 5 bases, V lost 1 base, and 2 bases had no gene match. The germline gives CDR1 SEHNR, CDR2 FQNEAQ (reference sequence). CDR3 protein: CASSLGLADNEQFF. CDR3 nucleotide sequence: TGTGCCAGCAGCTTAGGGCTAGCGGACAATGAGCAGTTCTTC.

V usage is TRBV6-4 and J usage is TRBJ2-3; D gene uncertain. Germline V CDR1 and CDR2: MRHNA, SNTAGT. There are 13 residues in the CDR3. With 3 bases removed from V and 8 bases from J, the gap between germline ends came to 12 bases. The CDR3 protein is CASSDRDLGTQYF. The CDR3 DNA reads TGTGCCAGCAGTGATCGAGACCTCGGTACGCAGTATTTT.

This clone was detected only a few times. This chain links TRBV5-1 with TRBJ2-7; D may be TRBD1 (5 bases). The CDR3 length is 13 residues. Trimming removed 3 bases at V and 3 bases at J, with 10 bases between. Germline CDR1 reads SGHRS; CDR2 reads YFSETQ. CDR3 sequence (DNA): TGCGCCAGCAGCTCGTCCCAGGGCTACGAGCAGTACTTC. It is translated as CASSSSQGYEQYF.

V gene TRBV6-5 combines with J gene TRBJ2-7; weak D call: TRBD2 (5 bases). V gave up 2 bases and J gave up 6 bases, with 8 bases separating them. Germline values: CDR1 MNHEY, CDR2 SVGAGI. The CDR3 spans 12 residues. CDR3 region: CASSYDGIEQYF. In DNA, the CDR3 is TGTGCCAGCAGTTACGACGGGATCGAGCAGTACTTC.

CDR3 DNA: TGTGCCAGCAGCCCCTACCTAAGGACAGATACGCAGTATTTT. Protein product: CASSPYLRTDTQYF. This chain connects TRBV6-6 to TRBJ2-3, with no clear D. Trimming removed 6 bases at V and 3 bases at J, with 13 bases between. Germline CDR1 and CDR2: MNHNY and SVGAGI (reference sequence). The CDR3 is 14 residues long.

This chain uses TRBV23-1 with TRBJ2-7; D is ambiguous. TRBV23-1 counts as an open reading frame of uncertain function. CDR3 size: 14 residues. Between the trimmed V and J ends, which lost 6 bases and 2 bases, there was a span of 14 bases. This CDR3 reads CASSRHSPAYEQYF. The DNA for the CDR3 is TGCGCCAGCAGCAGACATAGCCCAGCCTACGAGCAGTACTTC.

In this sample, this clone turned up a few times. This chain uses TRBV9 with TRBJ1-1; no clear D gene. In germline, CDR1 is SGDLS, CDR2 YYNGEE. There are 16 residues in the CDR3. The germline V and J ends were trimmed by 0 bases and 5 bases, with 17 bases remaining between them. CDR3 nucleotide sequence: TGTGCCAGCAGCGTAGTAAGACTCGGGAGCGGAACTGAAGCTTTCTTT. This encodes CASSVVRLGSGTEAFF.

The genes are TRBV19 and TRBJ1-5; D possibly corresponds to TRBD1 (5 bases). The CDR3 runs to 15 residues. V dropped 8 bases and J dropped 0 bases, with 14 bases sitting between them. Germline-derived CDR1 and CDR2 are LNHDA and SQIVND (reference sequence). The CDR3 DNA follows: TGTGCCAGTTCGGACACCCCGAATAGCAATCAGCCCCAGCATTTT. Translation: CASSDTPNSNQPQHF.

The chain employs TRBV7-9 and TRBJ2-7, with TRBD1 matching over 10 bases. Germline V lookup: CDR1 SEHNR, CDR2 FQNEAQ (reference sequence). The V gene end was trimmed by 3 bases and the J gene end by 5 bases; junction bases not matched to a gene: 7. CDR3 length equals 15 residues. CDR3 coding DNA: TGTGCCAGCAGCTTGCTCCGGGACAGGGGAGACGAGCAGTACTTC. Its translation: CASSLLRDRGDEQYF.

This CDR3 reads CASSETLAGGAFGDTQYF. CDR3 coding DNA: TGTGCCAGCAGTGAGACTCTAGCGGGGGGGGCGTTCGGTGATACGCAGTATTTT. V and J are TRBV6-1 and TRBJ2-3; 12 bases align to TRBD2. This CDR3 is built from 18 residues. Germline V lookup: CDR1 MNHNS, CDR2 SASEGT. Trimming at V came to 3 bases and at J to 6 bases, leaving 13 bases not matched to a gene.

V gene TRBV5-1 combines with J gene TRBJ2-1, with 9 bases aligning to TRBD2. This CDR3 has 16 residues. V shed 3 bases and J 4 bases; nucleotides not matched to a gene: 8. The V gene's germline CDR1 is SGHRS and CDR2 YFSETQ. CDR3 loop: CASSWGGGGAYNEQFF. CDR3 bases: TGCGCCAGCAGCTGGGGCGGCGGGGGGGCATACAATGAGCAGTTCTTC.

The chain links TRBV30 to TRBJ1-1, with D unresolved. CDR1 and CDR2 from the germline V gene are GTSNPN and SVGIG (reference sequence). Trimming took off 3 bases at V and 4 bases at J, with 9 bases between the two ends. The CDR3 runs to 12 residues. The CDR3 here is CAWSEDLTEAFF. The CDR3 DNA follows: TGTGCCTGGAGCGAGGATCTCACTGAAGCTTTCTTT.

The table lists this clone with a count of one. The chain uses TRBV5-4 and TRBJ1-3; possible D gene TRBD1, 6 bases. Trimming cost V 5 bases and J 2 bases, with 14 bases left between them. Germline CDR1 is SGHNT and CDR2 is YYREEE (reference sequence). CDR3 length: 15 residues. This chain's CDR3 is CASSVLGGAGNTIYF. CDR3 nucleotide sequence: TGTGCCAGCAGTGTCTTAGGGGGAGCTGGAAACACCATATATTTT.

The CDR3 loop is CASSARVSEKLFF. In nucleotides, the CDR3 is TGTGCCAGCAGTGCCAGGGTATCTGAAAAACTGTTTTTT. V is TRBV2 and J is TRBJ1-4; weak D call: TRBD1 (5 bases). The germline V gene has CDR1 SNHLY and CDR2 FYNNEI. Trimming pared 4 bases from V and 7 bases from J, leaving 10 bases between. This CDR3 spans 13 amino acids.

The rearrangement links TRBV5-4 to TRBJ1-5; TRBD1 might be the D (6 bases). Trimming pared 0 bases from V and 5 bases from J, leaving 12 bases between. The germline V gene has CDR1 SGHNT and CDR2 YYREEE (reference sequence). This CDR3 is built from 15 residues. CDR3 sequence reads: CASSLDRAVDQPQHF. The CDR3 bases are TGTGCCAGCAGCTTGGACAGGGCAGTGGATCAGCCCCAGCATTTT.

The chain has TRBV2 and TRBJ2-1; no firm D call. The V and J ends lost 4 bases and 5 bases respectively, with 9 bases between them. This CDR3 contains 13 residues. Germline V lookup: CDR1 SNHLY, CDR2 FYNNEI. CDR3 sequence reads: CASSVSRDNEQFF. The CDR3 nucleotides read TGTGCCAGCAGTGTTTCCCGAGACAATGAGCAGTTCTTC.

This clone was detected only a few times. The chain carries TRBV2 and TRBJ1-4; weak D call: TRBD1 (6 bases). The CDR3 is 16 residues long. Germline CDR1 and CDR2: SNHLY and FYNNEI. V gave up 0 bases and J gave up 7 bases, with 15 bases separating them. For the CDR3, the DNA is TGTGCCAGCAGTGAAGCGCTTCTGGGGGCAGGTGAAAAACTGTTTTTT. The encoded protein is CASSEALLGAGEKLFF.

This clone was recorded only once. The rearrangement joins TRBV6-5 to TRBJ2-7; tentatively, D is TRBD1 (6 bases). Germline values: CDR1 MNHEY, CDR2 SVGAGI. The CDR3 totals 13 residues. V lost 5 bases to trimming and J lost 3 bases, with 11 bases between them. The CDR3: CASSQTDSYEQYF. CDR3 sequence (DNA): TGTGCCAGCAGTCAGACGGACAGCTACGAGCAGTACTTC.

The chain is built from TRBV5-8 and TRBJ2-1; maybe TRBD2 (5 bases). Germline loops: CDR1 SGHTS, CDR2 YDEGEE. This CDR3 is built from 16 residues. Trimming removed 1 base from V and 2 bases from J, with 13 bases in between. The DNA for the CDR3 is TGTGCCAGCAGCTTGTCCTGGACTCGCGCCTACAATGAGCAGTTCTTC. Its translation: CASSLSWTRAYNEQFF.

CDR3 in amino acids: CASTLVRGSNEKLFF. CDR3 nucleotides: TGTGCCAGCACCTTGGTCCGGGGCTCTAATGAAAAACTGTTTTTT. This chain connects TRBV2 to TRBJ1-4; TRBD1 is a possible D gene (5 bases). Trimming took 7 bases from V and 3 from J, leaving 15 bases between them. CDR1 is SNHLY, CDR2 FYNNEI, per germline. The CDR3 totals 15 residues.

The chain recombines TRBV30 with TRBJ2-3; 8 bases match TRBD2. The CDR3 has 14 residues. The germline V gene has CDR1 GTSNPN and CDR2 SVGIG (reference sequence). V lost 4 bases to trimming and J lost 1 base; unmatched junction nucleotides: 4. CDR3 residues: CAWIPAGGTDTQYF. The DNA of the CDR3 is TGTGCCTGGATACCAGCGGGGGGCACAGATACGCAGTATTTT.

This clone was counted only a few times. The chain employs TRBV2 and TRBJ1-2, with D possibly being TRBD1 (6 bases). The CDR3 spans 13 residues. Trimming took 9 bases from V and 8 from J, leaving 19 bases between them. The germline CDR1 and CDR2 sequences are SNHLY and FYNNEI. The chain's CDR3 is CASTGTIVVGYTF. Written as DNA, the CDR3 is TGTGCCAGTACCGGGACAATCGTTGTCGGCTACACCTTC.

This chain connects TRBV2 to TRBJ1-1; D call uncertain. The germline CDR1 and CDR2 sequences are SNHLY and FYNNEI. The CDR3 spans 14 residues. The V and J ends lost 2 bases and 9 bases respectively, with 16 bases between them. Written as DNA, the CDR3 is TGTGCCAGCAGTGAACAAGGCGGGGAAACTAAAGCTTTCTTT. Translation: CASSEQGGETKAFF. The full variable domain, its missing parts supplied by reference TRBV2 and TRBJ1-1, is EPEVTQTPSHQVTQMGQEVILRCVPISNHLYFYWYRQILGQKVEFLVSFYNNEISEKSEIFDDQFSVERPDGSNFTLKIRSTKLEDSAMYFCASSEQGGETKAFFGQGTRLTVV.

This chain uses TRBV11-2 with TRBJ1-3; D not resolved. The V and J ends lost 2 bases and 2 bases respectively, with 13 bases between them. Germline assignment: CDR1 SGHAT and CDR2 FQNNGV. CDR3 length: 16 residues. The chain's CDR3 is CASSLSQLGAGNTIYF. Here the CDR3 DNA reads TGTGCCAGCAGCTTATCACAGCTGGGTGCTGGAAACACCATATATTTT.

CDR3 bases: TGTGCCAGCAGTGATGGGGGCTATTCACCCCTCCACTTT. It specifies CASSDGGYSPLHF. The J gene is TRBJ1-6, the V gene TRBV2; D may be TRBD1 (6 bases). Germline V lookup: CDR1 SNHLY, CDR2 FYNNEI. The CDR3 contains 13 residues. V was clipped by 3 bases and J by 8 bases, with 8 bases between them. Full variable domain (remainder filled in from reference TRBV2 and TRBJ1-6): EPEVTQTPSHQVTQMGQEVILRCVPISNHLYFYWYRQILGQKVEFLVSFYNNEISEKSEIFDDQFSVERPDGSNFTLKIRSTKLEDSAMYFCASSDGGYSPLHFGNGTRLTVT.

A single count supports this clone. The V call is TRBV7-9, the J call TRBJ2-3, with TRBD2 identical over 9 bases. CDR1 SEHNR and CDR2 FQNEAQ come from the germline V gene (reference sequence). V shed 2 bases and J 5 bases; nucleotides not matched to a gene: 8. The CDR3 runs 16 residues. The CDR3 protein is CASSLSPSGVQDTQYF. CDR3 bases: TGTGCCAGCAGCTTATCTCCTAGCGGGGTACAAGATACGCAGTATTTT.

A single count supports this clone. The CDR3 here is CASSGGGWTAHEKLFF. The CDR3 DNA sequence: TGTGCCAGCAGCGGGGGAGGTTGGACAGCCCATGAAAAACTGTTTTTT. The V call is TRBV5-5, the J call TRBJ1-4; D possibly corresponds to TRBD1 (6 bases). CDR1 and CDR2 from the germline V gene are SGHKS and YYEKEE (reference sequence). The CDR3 has 16 residues. Trimming left V 4 bases short and J 6 bases short, with 19 bases between.

V usage is TRBV19 and J usage is TRBJ2-2; no firm D call. Germline V gene lookup returns CDR1 LNHDA and CDR2 SQIVND (reference sequence). Trimming left V 3 bases short and J 1 base short, with 3 bases between. The CDR3 is made up of 13 amino acids. The CDR3 sequence is CASSIQNTGELFF. DNA of the CDR3: TGTGCCAGTAGTATTCAGAACACCGGGGAGCTGTTTTTT.